This T cell receptor (beta chain) was found in a study of cytomegalovirus exposure and HLA in healthy donors. Whole-study context: The Caucasian-associated ancestry cluster contained about four fifths of the approximately 400 genotyped donors.

Germline V CDR1 and CDR2: SEHNR, FQNEAQ (reference sequence). The CDR3 has 13 residues. With 0 bases removed from V and 8 bases from J, the gap between germline ends came to 8 bases. PCR was performed using 60 Vbeta and 13 Jbeta primers. TCRdb keeps only in-frame clones here, not all; method: immunoSEQ multiplex PCR. The data contain about 100,000 clones, approximately 80% of them singletons. Study-level points and caveats: Later analysis reportedly placed an Asian-associated ancestry cluster below the roughly 600-donor mean in N-insertions. Sequencing likely caused a cluster of highly shared sequence variants.

As to this clone: No antigen is known for it.

Donors consisted of healthy bone marrow donors. V and J are TRBV7-9 and TRBJ2-1; D may be TRBD1 (6 bases). This receptor was obtained from a male donor in good health and CMV-seronegative. Sequences were obtained from PBMCs. In DNA, the CDR3 is TGTGCCAGCAGCTTAGCGTCAGGGGATGAGCAGTTCTTC. Its translation: CASSLASGDEQFF.